This TCR beta chain comes out of a study of Tregs in tolerant kidney transplant recipients (dated by TCRdb to about 2019). With respect to the entire study: Related donors were used in the transplants with nonmyeloablative bone marrow transplantation, and mixed chimerism was transient in the human trials. The study used TCRbeta sequencing to identify donor-specific regulatory T cells before combined kidney and bone marrow transplantation, then tracked those cells after transplant.

Explained via the paper, the time point label denotes: blood sample drawn before combined kidney and bone marrow transplant. Thawed PBMCs were FACS-sorted into unstimulated Tregs (CD4+CD25+CD127-), CD4+ non-Tregs (CD4+CD25-), CD4 cells and CD8 cells. The patients were a handful of recipients of combined kidney and bone marrow transplants from the ITN036ST trial, and samples were available only for these trial subjects. Healthy control blood was processed to PBMCs with a Ficoll density gradient and then cryopreserved, whereas patient PBMCs were collected both before and after transplant. With respect to this clone: There is no known antigen for this receptor. Sequence at one end of the junction differs from germline and may be a read error. Read sequence stops 3 residues before the CDR3 end, and the germline J gene provides the missing end.

For TCRbeta CDR3 sequencing, genomic DNA was extracted from sorted cells using the QIAGEN DNeasy Blood and Tissue Kit. High-throughput TCRbeta CDR3 sequencing, including PCR amplification with bias correction and internal controls, was performed commercially through immunoSEQ. From the authors' description of their analysis: Unique productive TCRbeta sequences were defined by CDR3 nucleotide sequence where primers matched, otherwise by CDR3 amino acid sequence with Vbeta and Jbeta genes. Sorting error was corrected by removing sequences shared between sorted populations at a frequency ratio of 2:1 or less, and the remaining shared sequences were assigned to the higher population. A sequence counted as donor-reactive if, in CFSE-low cells, the sequence had a frequency of at least 0.01% and was expanded at least 5-fold compared with unstimulated cells. Repertoire divergence was quantified by Jensen-Shannon divergence using the top 100 TCRbeta sequences ranked by frequency. For any sample with multiple sequencing runs, sorting error was corrected in each run separately before the runs were pooled. The table was pulled from immuneACCESS by TCRdb, which kept in-frame rearrangements only. Such tables lose some clones; where checked, under half of the loss comes from unresolved V genes, and the rest has no known cause. V, J and clone size are taken as reported in that table, and D and trimming were inferred from the DNA itself. In this sample's table one finds tens of thousands of clones. Together, the top ten hold 0.83% of the sample.

Via the germline V gene, CDR1 is SGHVS and CDR2 FNYEAQ. Taken from cysteine to phenylalanine, the CDR3 has 13 residues. Of the CDR3's DNA, 30 bases were read; they are in frame from base 1. The study at large found these results: Because only a small number of patients were included, the study had limitations, and the results will need to be validated in larger populations as well as under other immunosuppression protocols. Donor-specific Treg expansion exceeded global Treg expansion in tolerant patients, suggesting antigen-driven rather than nonspecific expansion. Because the PCR primers were changed over time for some patients, nucleotide-level comparison could not be performed across the samples from those patients. Biological reproducibility was not examined directly, but technical replication error appeared to be minimal. Expanding Tregs with activated donor B cells appeared to identify the most biologically relevant and donor-specific TCRbeta repertoire.

The chain is assembled from TRBV7-6 and TRBJ1-2; TRBD1 matches 9 bases in the middle. Source: CD4+ T cells from blood, taken before the transplant. The clonotype originates from a human donor who received a combined kidney and bone marrow transplant. The CDR3 loop reads CASSLGQGYDYTF. The sequenced CDR3 bases are TGTGCCAGCAGCTTGGGACAGGGCTATGAC.